Shown below are 18 T cell receptor beta chains from a single sample sequenced in a study of beta chain features in type 1 diabetes. The sequenced template was cDNA made from the entire isolated RNA. Using immunoSEQ multiplex PCR, the repertoire was profiled, and TCRdb retains in-frame clones only, with some absent. Altogether under 350,000 clones are present, roughly 24% being singletons, with the ten largest covering over 0.01%. Findings and limits, study-wide: TCRB CDR3 length was moderately but significantly reduced in all four CD4+ subsets of Type 1 diabetes patients.

The antigens of these receptors remain unknown. Sequencing was done on a sample of naive CD4+ T cells from blood. The origin of the receptors is a woman under 40 with type 1 diabetes.

The chain couples TRBV30 to TRBJ2-1; no clear D gene. Germline-derived CDR1 and CDR2 are GTSNPN and SVGIG (reference sequence). The CDR3 runs 14 residues. V lost 2 bases and J 3 bases, leaving 11 bases between the germline ends. This chain's CDR3 is CAWSIRRGYNEQFF. For the CDR3, the DNA is TGTGCCTGGAGTATACGCCGCGGCTACAATGAGCAGTTCTTC.

The chain joins TRBV5-4 to TRBJ1-3, with a possible D match to TRBD1 (5 bases). Germline V gene data show CDR1 as SGHNT and CDR2 as YYREEE (reference sequence). This CDR3 comprises 13 residues. V gave up 2 bases and J gave up 8 bases, with 11 bases separating them. This CDR3 reads CASSFDMTDTIYF. The CDR3 region has the DNA TGTGCCAGCAGCTTTGACATGACAGACACCATATATTTT.

V usage is TRBV4-1 and J usage is TRBJ2-1; no reliable D call. Trimming shortened V by 0 bases and J by 10 bases, and 4 bases separated the two germline ends. The germline gives CDR1 MGHRA, CDR2 YSYEKL. There are 11 residues in the CDR3. The CDR3 DNA reads TGCGCCAGCAGCCAAGATGTAGAGCAGTTCTTC. Amino acids: CASSQDVEQFF.

CDR3 amino acids: CASSIGIASGNEQFF. CDR3 sequence (DNA): TGTGCCAGTAGTATCGGAATAGCGTCCGGCAATGAGCAGTTCTTC. The genes are TRBV19 and TRBJ2-1, with D tentatively TRBD2 (5 bases). The CDR3 has 15 amino acids. The V end was cut by 3 bases, the J end by 6 bases, with 15 bases between. Germline assignment: CDR1 LNHDA and CDR2 SQIVND (reference sequence). Complete variable domain (other parts from reference TRBV19 and TRBJ2-1): DGGITQSPKYLFRKEGQNVTLSCEQNLNHDAMYWYRQDPGQGLRLIYYSQIVNDFQKGDIAEGYSVSREKKESFPLTVTSAQKNPTAFYLCASSIGIASGNEQFFGPGTRLTVL.

The CDR3 sequence is CAWRQAGEPQHF. The CDR3 nucleotides read TGTGCCTGGCGACAGGCCGGGGAGCCCCAGCATTTT. The V and J genes are TRBV30 and TRBJ1-5; tentative D call: TRBD1 (6 bases). The CDR3 loop spans 12 amino acids. Trimming cost V 5 bases and J 8 bases, with 13 bases left between them. From germline, CDR1 is GTSNPN and CDR2 SVGIG (reference sequence).

This clone was seen more than once but under ten times. This chain connects TRBV30 to TRBJ1-2, with a possible D match to TRBD1 (5 bases). Germline values: CDR1 GTSNPN, CDR2 SVGIG (reference sequence). This CDR3 has 13 residues. Trimming took off 6 bases at V and 2 bases at J, with 13 bases between the two ends. For the CDR3, the DNA is TGTGCCTGCCAACCGACAGAAAACTATGGCTACACCTTC. It encodes CACQPTENYGYTF.

This clone has only a few counts. This chain links TRBV29-1 with TRBJ2-3, with TRBD1 identical over 10 bases. The CDR3 length is 12 residues. With V trimmed by 7 bases and J by 6 bases, 4 bases remained unmatched. Germline CDR1 reads SQVTM; CDR2 reads ANQGSEA. CDR3 coding DNA: TGCAGCGCCGACAGGGGGCTTGATACGCAGTATTTT. It specifies CSADRGLDTQYF.

The CDR3 protein is CAWSTSGFYNEQFF. CDR3 in DNA: TGTGCCTGGAGTACTAGCGGGTTTTACAATGAGCAGTTCTTC. The rearrangement links TRBV30 to TRBJ2-1, with 9 bases aligning to TRBD2. The CDR3 is 14 residues long. The V segment lost 2 bases and the J segment 4 bases; nucleotides outside the gene matches: 3. Germline values: CDR1 GTSNPN, CDR2 SVGIG (reference sequence). Drawing the rest from reference TRBV30 and TRBJ2-1, the complete variable domain is SQTIHQWPATLVQPVGSPLSLECTVEGTSNPNLYWYRQAAGRGLQLLFYSVGIGQISSEVPQNLSASRPQDRQFILSSKKLLLSDSGFYLCAWSTSGFYNEQFFGPGTRLTVL.

The rearrangement joins TRBV30 to TRBJ2-1; D possibly corresponds to TRBD1 (6 bases). CDR1 GTSNPN and CDR2 SVGIG come from the germline V gene (reference sequence). V shed 0 bases and J shed 13 bases, with 10 bases lying between them. CDR3 size: 11 residues. CDR3 loop: CAWSVIQGQFF. CDR3 nucleotide sequence: TGTGCCTGGAGTGTAATACAGGGACAGTTCTTC.

This clone has a handful of counts. The chain has TRBV6-5 and TRBJ2-7, with 8 bases identical to TRBD2. Looked up from germline, CDR1 is MNHEY and CDR2 is SVGAGI. The CDR3 length is 16 residues. V gave up 4 bases and J gave up 0 bases; unmatched junction bases: 8. Here the CDR3 reads CASSSASGPSSYEQYF. The DNA of the CDR3 is TGTGCCAGCAGTTCCGCTAGCGGGCCTAGCTCCTACGAGCAGTACTTC.

This clone appeared a few times. The V and J genes are TRBV19 and TRBJ1-2; TRBD1 might be the D (5 bases). In germline, CDR1 is LNHDA, CDR2 SQIVND (reference sequence). CDR3 length equals 14 residues. V gave up 4 bases and J gave up 5 bases, with 14 bases separating them. The CDR3 DNA reads TGTGCCAGTAGTAGTCGGGGGGAGGCTTATGGCTACACCTTC. Residues: CASSSRGEAYGYTF.

The rearrangement joins TRBV7-9 to TRBJ2-3, with TRBD2 as a possible D gene (5 bases). Germline V gene sequence: CDR1 SEHNR, CDR2 FQNEAQ (reference sequence). The V end lost 1 base, the J end lost 0 bases, and 8 bases lay between the germline ends. The CDR3 contains 15 residues. CDR3 coding DNA: TGTGCCAGCAGCTTAGAACGGACTAGCACAGATACGCAGTATTTT. This gives the protein CASSLERTSTDTQYF.

The V call is TRBV29-1, the J call TRBJ2-2; D perhaps matches TRBD1 (8 bases). CDR3 length: 15 amino acids. V lost 4 bases, J lost 0 bases, and 12 bases lay in between. CDR1 and CDR2 (germline): SQVTM, ANQGSEA. The CDR3, as DNA: TGCAGCGTTGCGGGGGGACAGGCGAACACCGGGGAGCTGTTTTTT. It translates to CSVAGGQANTGELFF.

This clone was recorded a few times. The CDR3 here is CATRSGISNQPQHF. CDR3 DNA sequence: TGTGCCACCAGGTCAGGAATCAGCAATCAGCCCCAGCATTTT. The chain recombines TRBV15 with TRBJ1-5; no firm D call. The CDR3 totals 14 residues. V was pared by 6 bases and J by 1 base, with 10 bases between. CDR1 LNHNV and CDR2 YYDKDF come from the germline V gene (reference sequence).

The chain couples TRBV27 to TRBJ1-2; TRBD1 agrees at 10 bases. The V gene end was trimmed by 4 bases and the J gene end by 1 base; junction bases not matched to a gene: 9. Per germline, CDR1 MNHEY and CDR2 SMNVEV (reference sequence). This CDR3 region has 17 residues. In DNA form, the CDR3 reads TGTGCCAGCAGTTCACGACAGGGGGCTGGGGTTAACTATGGCTACACCTTC. Translation: CASSSRQGAGVNYGYTF.

This clone was recorded a few times. V and J are TRBV30 and TRBJ2-7; no clear D. Germline V CDR1 and CDR2: GTSNPN, SVGIG (reference sequence). The germline V and J ends were trimmed by 1 base and 3 bases, with 4 bases remaining between them. This CDR3 spans 11 amino acids. CDR3 loop: CAWSAIYEQYF. Here the CDR3 DNA reads TGTGCCTGGAGTGCAATCTACGAGCAGTACTTC.

The J gene is TRBJ2-5, the V gene TRBV7-2, with unresolved D. Germline CDR1 SGHTA, CDR2 FQGNSA. This CDR3 has 15 residues. V was clipped by 5 bases and J by 5 bases, with 18 bases between them. The CDR3 coding sequence is TGTGCCAGCAGCCCGCCGGGTCTCCCAAGGGAGACCCAGTACTTC. Translating it yields CASSPPGLPRETQYF.

The chain carries TRBV7-2 and TRBJ2-1, with 7 bases fitting TRBD2. Germline loops: CDR1 SGHTA, CDR2 FQGNSA. The CDR3 is made up of 15 amino acids. The junction had 10 bases not matched to a gene; V was cut back by 2 bases and J by 9 bases. CDR3 nucleotides: TGTGCCAGCAGCTTATTCGCGGGAGTGGGTACTGAGCAGTTCTTC. Residues: CASSLFAGVGTEQFF.